The subject of this entry is one T cell receptor (beta chain). Its antigen remains unidentified. Qualities for individual bases were not recorded, and no much larger clone is one base off. The sample belongs to a study of blood T cell repertoires in COVID-19 (dated by TCRdb to 2019 to 2021). About the study as a whole: The collaborator samples originated in the United States, Italy and Spain and spanned the acute and convalescent phases of COVID-19. The material from the prospective study consisted of cDNA or gDNA derived from T cells, B-cell-depleted T cells, or PBMCs. Subjects who had been exposed to COVID-19, were actively infected with it, or had recovered from it provided the deeply sampled blood TCRbeta repertoires that made up the dataset. The repertoires were made available in a free public database intended to serve as a resource for research on the immune response to SARS-CoV-2. Samples came from the ongoing ImmuneRACE study (first 160 participants) plus 1,254 subjects from 6 global collaborators. A de-identified subject ID, COVID-19 status, age in years and sex were almost always included in the sample metadata. Where HLA class I and class II types were available, the types were taken from metadata supplied by the sample provider, not from assay-based typing. Results and caveats for the whole study, not just this receptor: The quantity of clinical and demographic metadata differed by source and by participant and was supplied without curation.

A second Seattle source provided samples from volunteer blood donors who had recovered from COVID-19. The collaborating institutions used their own protocols to collect whole blood in K2EDTA tubes. Collaborator samples were shipped for TCRbeta analysis as frozen whole blood, isolated PBMCs, or DNA extracted from either sample type. From cysteine to phenylalanine, the CDR3 is 16 amino acids long. The sequence is cut down to CDR3 DNA, 48 bases in frame from base 1. CDR1 and CDR2, looked up from the germline V gene, are SGHAT and FQNNGV. V loses 1 base of germline sequence and J loses 6 bases, and the interval between the two ends is 13 bases. The immunoSEQ Assay, a bias-controlled multiplex PCR, was used to amplify TCRbeta CDR3 regions from genomic DNA. Regarding the original processing steps: The number of nucleated cells in each sample was estimated by amplification of reference gene primers within the assay. To quantify the absolute abundance of each unique TCRbeta CDR3 rearrangement, sequence reads were collapsed and filtered. For each sample, productive Simpson clonality was calculated by taking the square root of Simpson's diversity index across productive rearrangements. TCRdb retrieved this table from immuneACCESS and kept in-frame rearrangements only. Not all clones are present; in checked studies, unresolved V genes account for under half, and no reason is known for the remainder. That table supplies the V and J calls and clone size; D and trimming were determined from the DNA. This sample comprises 200,000 or so clones, more than 65% of them detected only once. The ten largest make up over 2% of the sample.

This clonotype was obtained from a middle-aged man who had recovered from COVID-19. The sample was peripheral blood. The V gene is TRBV11-2 and the J gene is TRBJ1-6; the D segment could be TRBD1, given 6 matching bases. The CDR3 region reads CASSLVTGNINSPLHF. In nucleotides, the sequence is TGTGCCAGCAGCTTAGTTACAGGGAACATTAATTCACCCCTCCACTTT.